These 16 T cell receptor beta chains were all obtained from the same sample, sequenced in a study of T cells in narcolepsy. The method was immunoSEQ multiplex PCR; TCRdb's version includes in-frame clones alone and lacks a portion of them. The sample records about 22,000 clones, approximately 81% being singletons. Sequencing was carried out using memory (CD45RA-) CD4+ T cells from blood. The receptors derive from a human donor in good health.

The rearrangement joins TRBV5-1 to TRBJ1-1, with D maybe TRBD1 (5 bases). Germline V gene data show CDR1 as SGHRS and CDR2 as YFSETQ. This CDR3 spans 12 amino acids. The germline V and J ends were trimmed by 0 bases and 7 bases, with 7 bases remaining between them. The CDR3 loop is CASSLVGDEAFF. CDR3 nucleotide sequence: TGCGCCAGCAGCTTGGTAGGGGATGAAGCTTTCTTT.

The genes are TRBV7-6 and TRBJ2-3; D tentatively reads TRBD1 or TRBD2 (5 bases each). Germline V gives CDR1 SGHVS, CDR2 FNYEAQ. Trimming stripped 6 bases from V and 2 bases from J, with 15 bases between. This CDR3 is built from 15 residues. The CDR3 sequence: CASSEGPKYTDTQYF. The CDR3 DNA follows: TGTGCCAGCAGTGAGGGACCGAAATACACAGATACGCAGTATTTT.

By sample share, this clone is medium-sized. The rearrangement links TRBV6-5 to TRBJ1-3; TRBD1 might be the D (6 bases). Trimming cost V 0 bases and J 2 bases, with 11 bases left between them. This CDR3 spans 16 amino acids. Germline V lookup: CDR1 MNHEY, CDR2 SVGAGI. The CDR3 is CASSYSIGGTGNTIYF. CDR3 coding DNA: TGTGCCAGCAGTTACTCGATAGGGGGAACTGGAAACACCATATATTTT.

The chain recombines TRBV7-2 with TRBJ1-5; 7 bases fit TRBD1. Trimming took 5 bases from V and 15 from J; bases not matched to a gene: 10. The CDR3 totals 12 residues. Germline CDR1 is SGHTA and CDR2 is FQGNSA. The CDR3 bases are TGTGCCAGCAGCCCCCGACAGGGTCTAATGCATTTT. Amino acid sequence: CASSPRQGLMHF.

This chain links TRBV9 with TRBJ2-5; maybe TRBD2 (6 bases). CDR3 length: 15 residues. V lost 3 bases to trimming and J lost 4 bases, with 16 bases between them. The germline V gene encodes CDR1 SGDLS and CDR2 YYNGEE. CDR3 residues: CASSERDSLPETQYF. The CDR3 coding sequence is TGTGCCAGCAGCGAGAGGGACTCCCTCCCAGAGACCCAGTACTTC.

The chain joins TRBV7-9 to TRBJ2-5, with TRBD1 identical over 8 bases. The V segment lost 5 bases and the J segment 3 bases; nucleotides outside the gene matches: 5. The CDR3 consists of 14 residues. Per germline, CDR1 SEHNR and CDR2 FQNEAQ (reference sequence). The CDR3 sequence is CASSRQGTKETQYF. As DNA, the CDR3 is TGTGCCAGCAGCCGACAGGGGACGAAAGAGACCCAGTACTTC. Full variable domain (outside the CDR3, taken from reference TRBV7-9 and TRBJ2-5): DTGVSQNPRHKITKRGQNVTFRCDPISEHNRLYWYRQTLGQGPEFLTYFQNEAQLEKSRLLSDRFSAERPKGSFSTLEIQRTEQGDSAMYLCASSRQGTKETQYFGPGTRLLVL.

The chain joins TRBV6-6 to TRBJ2-1; maybe TRBD2 (6 bases). Germline loops: CDR1 MNHNY, CDR2 SVGAGI (reference sequence). The length of the CDR3 is 16 residues. Trimming pared 6 bases from V and 7 bases from J, leaving 22 bases between. CDR3 sequence: CASSQRRPGGSNEQFF. DNA of the CDR3: TGTGCCAGCAGCCAAAGGCGCCCCGGGGGTTCGAATGAGCAGTTCTTC.

The genes are TRBV10-1 and TRBJ2-5, with a possible D match to TRBD1 (6 bases). Germline lookup yields CDR1 WNHNN and CDR2 SYGVQD (reference sequence). CDR3 size: 15 residues. The V and J ends lost 4 bases and 5 bases respectively, with 17 bases between them. CDR3 sequence: CASSVGRGSGETQYF. DNA for the CDR3: TGCGCCAGCAGTGTGGGCAGGGGATCGGGGGAGACCCAGTACTTC.

In the case of this clone: One end of the junction fails to match germline, which may point to a read error. Other nucleotide sequences in the sample specify the same CDR3. The chain combines TRBV7-2 with TRBJ1-1; D is undetermined. The CDR3 runs 14 residues. The germline gives CDR1 SGHTA, CDR2 FQGNSA. DNA for the CDR3: TGTGCCAGCAGCCCGGGATCTTTGAACACTGAGGCTTTCTTT. It translates to CASSPGSLNTEAFF. Combining the CDR3 with reference TRBV7-2 and TRBJ1-1 gives the whole variable domain GAGVSQSPSNKVTEKGKDVELRCDPISGHTALYWYRQSLGQGLEFLIYFQGNSAPDKSGLPSDRFSAERTGGSVSTLTIQRTQQEDSAVYLCASSPGSLNTEAFFGQGTRLTVV.

Only one count was recorded for this clone. The V and J genes are TRBV6-5 and TRBJ1-2, with D tentatively TRBD1 (5 bases). The V end lost 0 bases, the J end lost 4 bases, and 15 bases lay between the germline ends. This CDR3 has 16 residues. CDR1 is MNHEY, CDR2 SVGAGI, per germline. Written as DNA, the CDR3 is TGTGCCAGCAGTTACTCGACAGCCTACCTTTCCTATGGCTACACCTTC. Its translation: CASSYSTAYLSYGYTF.

The chain couples TRBV2 to TRBJ2-1; TRBD1 aligns across 8 bases. Germline CDR1 and CDR2: SNHLY and FYNNEI. The V and J ends lost 6 bases and 1 base, in that order; junction bases with no gene match: 8. The length of the CDR3 is 16 residues. CDR3 sequence: CASRLTGVGSYNEQFF. The CDR3 region has the DNA TGTGCCAGCAGATTGACAGGGGTCGGATCCTACAATGAGCAGTTCTTC.

The genes are TRBV6-1 and TRBJ2-7, with D hard to call. V lost 2 bases and J 4 bases, leaving 18 bases between the germline ends. Germline CDR1 is MNHNS and CDR2 is SASEGT. There are 16 residues in the CDR3. The CDR3 DNA reads as TGTGCCAGCAGTGAAACCCCGTCCGGAGTTGCGTACGAGCAGTACTTC. Encoded protein: CASSETPSGVAYEQYF.

This clone was observed a few times. This chain links TRBV15 with TRBJ1-2; D is uncertain. The CDR3 length is 12 residues. CDR1 LNHNV and CDR2 YYDKDF come from the germline V gene (reference sequence). V was cut by 0 bases and J by 10 bases, with 9 bases left in between. The CDR3 reads CATSRDRRYYTF. DNA of the CDR3: TGTGCCACCAGCAGAGATCGCAGGTACTACACCTTC.

The genes are TRBV7-3 and TRBJ2-1; 8 bases align to TRBD2. From germline, CDR1 is SGHTA and CDR2 FQGTGA. J gave up 6 bases and V 5 bases, and 9 bases lay outside the gene matches. This CDR3 spans 15 amino acids. The CDR3 reads CASSPNGGGRNEQFF. CDR3 coding DNA: TGTGCCAGCAGCCCAAACGGGGGGGGCCGCAATGAGCAGTTCTTC.

This chain connects TRBV7-9 to TRBJ2-4; D unclear. The CDR3 contains 15 residues. Germline V gene lookup returns CDR1 SEHNR and CDR2 FQNEAQ (reference sequence). V dropped 1 base and J dropped 0 bases, with 7 bases sitting between them. CDR3 sequence reads: CASSLGTIAKNIQYF. Written as DNA, the CDR3 is TGTGCCAGCAGCTTAGGGACCATAGCCAAAAACATTCAGTACTTC.

The sample holds a few counts of this clone. The chain is built from TRBV7-2 and TRBJ2-7; 9 bases map to TRBD2. This CDR3 spans 15 amino acids. After removal of 1 base from V and 3 bases from J, the junction contained 4 bases not matched to a gene. CDR1 and CDR2 (germline): SGHTA, FQGNSA. CDR3 DNA sequence: TGTGCCAGCAGCTTAGGGAGCGGGGGGAACTACGAGCAGTACTTC. This encodes CASSLGSGGNYEQYF.